The 31 T cell receptor beta chains given below trace back to one sample, sequenced in a study of blood T cell repertoires in COVID-19. Using immunoSEQ multiplex PCR, the repertoire was profiled, and TCRdb retains in-frame clones only, with some absent. The repertoire holds some 270,000 clones, approximately 85% seen once, with 3.5% to 5.5% in the top ten. Sequenced sample: PBMCs or T cells enriched from blood (not recorded which). The receptors were gathered from a woman aged 30 to 39 who had recovered from COVID-19.

The V and J genes are TRBV5-8 and TRBJ2-1; TRBD1 might be the D (5 bases). Germline CDR1 is SGHTS and CDR2 is YDEGEE. The CDR3 length is 15 residues. Trimming took off 4 bases at V and 4 bases at J, with 15 bases between the two ends. CDR3 in amino acids: CASSRDSRYYNEQFF. CDR3 bases: TGTGCCAGCAGCCGCGACAGTAGATATTACAATGAGCAGTTCTTC.

V usage is TRBV10-1 and J usage is TRBJ1-1; maybe TRBD1 (6 bases). Germline CDR1 and CDR2: WNHNN and SYGVQD (reference sequence). This CDR3 spans 14 amino acids. Trimming left V 5 bases short and J 1 base short, with 11 bases between. CDR3 DNA sequence: TGCGCCAGCAGTATGGGGGGGCCGAACACTGAAGCTTTCTTT. Its protein product is CASSMGGPNTEAFF.

The V call is TRBV18, the J call TRBJ1-5; 9 bases agree with TRBD1. CDR1 is KGHSH, CDR2 LQKENI, per germline. The V and J ends lost 0 bases and 4 bases, in that order; junction bases with no gene match: 1. This CDR3 is 15 amino acids long. CDR3 nucleotides: TGTGCCAGCTCACCACCTGGGACAGGGAATCAGCCCCAGCATTTT. Encoded protein: CASSPPGTGNQPQHF.

The sample holds a few counts of this clone. The rearrangement joins TRBV11-3 to TRBJ1-2; D ambiguous. The germline gives CDR1 SGHNT, CDR2 YENEEA. This CDR3 has 18 residues. Trimming left V 4 bases short and J 5 bases short, with 26 bases between. The CDR3 loop is CASSSLALTLRVKYGYTF. The CDR3 DNA follows: TGTGCCAGCAGCTCACTAGCCCTAACACTACGGGTAAAATATGGCTACACCTTC.

This sequence joins TRBV6-1 and TRBJ1-1; 8 positions agree with TRBD1. The CDR3 is made up of 19 amino acids. Looked up from germline, CDR1 is MNHNS and CDR2 is SASEGT. J was trimmed by 0 bases and V by 4 bases; bases with no gene match: 16. CDR3 nucleotides: TGTGCCAGCAGTGTCGGACAGGGATTTTTTGATGCCATGAACACTGAAGCTTTCTTT. Its translation is CASSVGQGFFDAMNTEAFF.

This rearrangement joins TRBV10-1 to TRBJ2-2; 7 nucleotides line up with TRBD1. There are 15 residues in the CDR3. Germline lookup yields CDR1 WNHNN and CDR2 SYGVQD (reference sequence). V lost 5 bases to trimming and J lost 0 bases; unmatched junction nucleotides: 3. The CDR3 region is CASSRDSSNTGELFF. As DNA, the CDR3 is TGCGCCAGCAGTAGGGACAGTTCGAACACCGGGGAGCTGTTTTTT.

The gene calls are TRBV14 and TRBJ1-1, with D unclear. The CDR3 totals 14 residues. V lost 1 base and J 7 bases, leaving 13 bases between the germline ends. The germline V gene encodes CDR1 SGHDN and CDR2 FVKESK. CDR3 sequence: CASSQVRWSGEAFF. DNA for the CDR3: TGTGCCAGCAGCCAAGTCAGGTGGAGCGGTGAAGCTTTCTTT.

This clone showed up just a few times. The genes are TRBV9 and TRBJ1-4; D might be TRBD1 (6 bases). V was clipped by 2 bases and J by 2 bases, with 10 bases between them. Germline-derived CDR1 and CDR2 are SGDLS and YYNGEE. CDR3 length equals 15 residues. CDR3 sequence (DNA): TGTGCCAGCAGCGTCCAGGGGTTGACTAATGAAAAACTGTTTTTT. Its translation is CASSVQGLTNEKLFF.

J is TRBJ1-2 and V is TRBV29-1; TRBD1 might be the D (5 bases). CDR1 is SQVTM and CDR2 is ANQGSEA in the germline V gene. V was cut by 4 bases and J by 4 bases, with 13 bases left in between. The CDR3 spans 13 residues. CDR3 in DNA: TGCAGCGTTGTAAGGGAGGGGCCCTATGGCTACACCTTC. Encoded protein: CSVVREGPYGYTF.

This chain joins TRBV7-3 and TRBJ2-1, with TRBD1 matching over 9 bases. The CDR3 runs 15 residues. The V gene end was trimmed by 5 bases and the J gene end by 5 bases; junction bases not matched to a gene: 7. Per germline, CDR1 SGHTA and CDR2 FQGTGA. The CDR3 protein is CASSGTGQPNNEQFF. The DNA for the CDR3 is TGTGCCAGCAGCGGGACAGGGCAACCCAACAATGAGCAGTTCTTC.

This chain connects TRBV5-1 to TRBJ1-2, with D tentatively TRBD1 (6 bases). Trimming cost V 6 bases and J 4 bases, with 13 bases left between them. The CDR3 totals 13 residues. Germline V gene lookup returns CDR1 SGHRS and CDR2 YFSETQ. The CDR3 coding sequence is TGCGCCAGCAAGGACAGTCTCTCCTATGGCTACACCTTC. It encodes CASKDSLSYGYTF.

The chain recombines TRBV14 with TRBJ2-3; 7 bases line up with TRBD2. The CDR3 runs to 14 residues. Germline CDR1 reads SGHDN; CDR2 reads FVKESK. V shed 1 base and J 6 bases; nucleotides not matched to a gene: 4. In DNA, the CDR3 is TGTGCCAGCAGCCAAGTGGGAGGGATGGATACGCAGTATTTT. Translated: CASSQVGGMDTQYF.

V usage is TRBV2 and J usage is TRBJ1-2; TRBD1 matches at 7 bases. The V and J ends lost 6 bases and 3 bases, in that order; junction bases with no gene match: 16. Germline values: CDR1 SNHLY, CDR2 FYNNEI. This CDR3 region has 17 residues. For the CDR3, the DNA is TGTGCCAGCAGCCCTACTCGGAAGGGGGCGAACCACTATGGCTACACCTTC. Translated: CASSPTRKGANHYGYTF.

The chain is built from TRBV3-1 (or the pseudogene TRBV3-2) and TRBJ2-7; 9 nucleotides agree with TRBD1. The CDR3 is made up of 16 amino acids. Germline lookup yields CDR1 LGHDT and CDR2 YNNKEL (reference sequence). V was pared by 2 bases and J by 0 bases, with 5 bases of the junction left unmatched. CDR3 nucleotides: TGTGCCAGCAGCCAAAGGGACAGGGAAAGCTCCTACGAGCAGTACTTC. This sequence encodes CASSQRDRESSYEQYF.

CDR3: CSVKTSEEQFF. CDR3 sequence (DNA): TGCAGTGTAAAGACTAGCGAGGAGCAGTTCTTC. The chain employs TRBV20-1 and TRBJ2-1; 8 nucleotides match TRBD2. Germline values: CDR1 DFQATT, CDR2 SNEGSKA (reference sequence). The CDR3 runs 11 residues. Trimming removed 7 bases from V and 10 bases from J; junction bases left unmatched: 6.

V is TRBV5-1 and J is TRBJ2-7, with 11 bases fitting TRBD2. Trimming removed 1 base from V and 1 base from J; junction bases left unmatched: 7. Per the germline V gene, CDR1 is SGHRS and CDR2 is YFSETQ. The CDR3 runs to 17 residues. The CDR3, as DNA: TGCGCCAGCAGCTTGTTCGCTAGCGGGAGGAGGTCCTACGAGCAGTACTTC. It translates to CASSLFASGRRSYEQYF.

The chain couples TRBV30 to TRBJ1-3; unclear D gene. Looked up from germline, CDR1 is GTSNPN and CDR2 is SVGIG (reference sequence). The length of the CDR3 is 14 residues. The V and J ends lost 1 base and 1 base respectively, with 8 bases between them. The CDR3 DNA follows: TGTGCCTGGAGTGCTAAGTTTTCTGGAAACACCATATATTTT. Protein: CAWSAKFSGNTIYF.

This chain connects TRBV6-2 or TRBV6-3 to TRBJ2-7; the match to TRBD2 covers 8 bases. J was trimmed by 2 bases and V by 3 bases; bases with no gene match: 9. In germline, CDR1 is MNHEY, CDR2 SVGEGT. The CDR3 is 16 amino acids. The CDR3: CASSYSLNGGAYEQYF. CDR3 sequence (DNA): TGTGCCAGCAGTTATTCCCTTAACGGGGGGGCCTACGAGCAGTACTTC.

The J gene is TRBJ1-2, the V gene TRBV6-2 or TRBV6-3; tentatively, D is TRBD1 (5 bases). The CDR3 has 14 residues. CDR1 MNHEY and CDR2 SVGEGT come from the germline V gene. The V end was cut by 6 bases, the J end by 5 bases, with 16 bases between. The CDR3 DNA reads as TGTGCCAGCAGCCCGCCGGGGGAGGGGTATGGCTACACCTTC. It codes for CASSPPGEGYGYTF.

The chain combines TRBV30 with TRBJ1-1; 9 bases fit TRBD1. The germline CDR1 and CDR2 sequences are GTSNPN and SVGIG (reference sequence). There are 16 residues in the CDR3. Trimming at V came to 2 bases and at J to 6 bases, leaving 13 bases not matched to a gene. The CDR3, as DNA: TGTGCCTGGAGTATTATTACAGGGGGCCCCCCGCCTGAAGCTTTCTTT. It specifies CAWSIITGGPPPEAFF.

CDR3: CASSRTGLYTGELFF. Written as DNA, the CDR3 is TGCGCCAGCAGCCGTACCGGACTCTACACCGGGGAGCTGTTTTTT. The chain joins TRBV5-1 to TRBJ2-2, with a weak D call TRBD2 (5 bases). This CDR3 contains 15 residues. CDR1 SGHRS and CDR2 YFSETQ come from the germline V gene. The V end lost 4 bases, the J end lost 3 bases, and 13 bases lay between the germline ends.

The rearrangement joins TRBV28 to TRBJ2-6; 7 positions agree with TRBD1. CDR1 and CDR2 from the germline V gene are MDHEN and SYDVKM. V shed 5 bases, J shed 0 bases, and the junction held 4 bases outside the gene matches. The CDR3 sequence is 16 residues long. CDR3 DNA sequence: TGTGCCAGCAGTGGGGGACAGTTCTCTGGGGCCAACGTCCTGACTTTC. It specifies CASSGGQFSGANVLTF.

V and J are TRBV7-9 and TRBJ1-3, with D possibly TRBD1 on 5 matching bases. The CDR3 consists of 16 residues. V lost 3 bases and J lost 2, with 14 bases in between. Germline CDR1 is SEHNR and CDR2 is FQNEAQ (reference sequence). CDR3 region: CASSLGQHGPGNTIYF. The DNA of the CDR3 is TGTGCCAGCAGCTTGGGGCAGCATGGACCTGGAAACACCATATATTTT.

The V gene is TRBV6-5, the J gene TRBJ1-1; 7 nucleotides align to TRBD1. The CDR3 is made up of 15 amino acids. Germline CDR1 and CDR2: MNHEY and SVGAGI. The V and J ends lost 6 bases and 0 bases, in that order; junction bases with no gene match: 7. CDR3 sequence reads: CASRFLQGMNTEAFF. In DNA, the CDR3 is TGTGCCAGCAGGTTCTTACAGGGGATGAACACTGAAGCTTTCTTT.

This chain connects TRBV10-3 to TRBJ1-1; no clear D. The germline V gene has CDR1 ENHRY and CDR2 SYGVKD. The CDR3 loop spans 14 amino acids. V gave up 2 bases and J gave up 1 base, with 8 bases separating them. Here the CDR3 DNA reads TGTGCCATCAGTGAGGACGGCGGGAACACTGAAGCTTTCTTT. Translated: CAISEDGGNTEAFF.

The gene calls are TRBV2 and TRBJ2-3, with D possibly matching TRBD1 (7 bases). There are 13 residues in the CDR3. Germline values: CDR1 SNHLY, CDR2 FYNNEI. V was pared by 6 bases and J by 4 bases, with 11 bases between. The chain's CDR3 is CASRAGGPDTQYF. The CDR3 DNA sequence: TGTGCCAGCAGAGCAGGGGGGCCAGATACGCAGTATTTT.

This sequence joins TRBV2 and TRBJ1-2; 10 bases align to TRBD1. This CDR3 comprises 15 residues. V shed 2 bases, J shed 4 bases, and the junction held 4 bases outside the gene matches. Germline V gene lookup returns CDR1 SNHLY and CDR2 FYNNEI. CDR3 loop: CASSEWDRGTYGYTF. DNA of the CDR3: TGTGCCAGCAGTGAATGGGACAGGGGTACCTATGGCTACACCTTC.

The chain recombines TRBV2 with TRBJ1-2, with D perhaps matching TRBD1 (6 bases). The CDR3 is 13 residues long. CDR1 SNHLY and CDR2 FYNNEI come from the germline V gene. Deletions cut 6 bases from V and 10 bases from J, with 18 bases between. The CDR3: CASSLTGQGVYTF. As DNA, the CDR3 is TGTGCCAGCAGCCTGACAGGCCAGGGAGTCTACACCTTC. The entire variable domain, with the rest obtained from reference TRBV2 and TRBJ1-2, is as follows: EPEVTQTPSHQVTQMGQEVILRCVPISNHLYFYWYRQILGQKVEFLVSFYNNEISEKSEIFDDQFSVERPDGSNFTLKIRSTKLEDSAMYFCASSLTGQGVYTFGSGTRLTVV.

This sequence joins TRBV30 and TRBJ1-4, with 8 bases fitting TRBD1. The CDR3 is 14 amino acids. Germline assignment: CDR1 GTSNPN and CDR2 SVGIG (reference sequence). J was trimmed by 5 bases and V by 7 bases; bases with no gene match: 9. CDR3 DNA: TGTGCCTCCAGAATACAGGGGGGAAATGAAAAACTGTTTTTT. Protein product: CASRIQGGNEKLFF.

To note about this clone: Because the CDR3's place on the DNA is in doubt, the DNA is left out and the CDR3 is given as listed by TCRdb. V gene TRBV6-5 combines with J gene TRBJ2-7; the tabulated D call, TRBD2, remains unverified against the DNA. Germline values: CDR1 MNHEY, CDR2 SVGAGI. The CDR3 is 15 amino acids long, termini counted. The CDR3 sequence is CASSSSGLLSYEQYF.

The chain carries TRBV5-1 and TRBJ2-2; 9 bases fit TRBD1. CDR1 and CDR2 from the germline V gene are SGHRS and YFSETQ. The CDR3 has 16 residues. V gave up 2 bases and J gave up 1 base; unmatched junction bases: 3. The CDR3 region is CASSLTGGLNTGELFF. CDR3 sequence (DNA): TGCGCCAGCAGCTTAACAGGGGGCTTGAACACCGGGGAGCTGTTTTTT.